Given below is one T cell receptor beta chain in context. Its target is not known. J gave up 1 base and V 0 bases, and 5 bases lay outside the gene matches. The CDR3 covers 17 residues. Germline values: CDR1 LNHNV, CDR2 YYDKDF (reference sequence). Expressed TCRB transcripts were sequenced because the isolated RNA had all been reverse transcribed beforehand. Sequencing was performed with immunoSEQ multiplex PCR; in TCRdb, only in-frame clones are kept and a portion is missing. This sample has about 900,000 clones, with roughly 15% found just once. CD45RO/CCR7/CD25/CD127/CD95/CD27 staining was used to isolate CD4+ naive, central memory, regulatory and stem cell-like memory cells by sorting. The data originate from a study of beta chain features in type 1 diabetes. Whole-study results and caveats: Equally in patients and controls, shorter templates might have been favored by PCR. cDNA sequencing could over-represent cells with high TCR expression. The naive, central memory and Treg TCRB repertoires showed an apparent similarity that was greater among patients than among healthy donors.

The TCR sequence derives from a woman under 30 in good health. Sequences were obtained from naive CD4+ T cells from blood. The chain recombines TRBV15 with TRBJ2-2; the match to TRBD2 covers 7 bases. CDR3: CATSRDLTGGNTGELFF. The CDR3 coding sequence is TGTGCCACCAGCAGAGATTTAACGGGAGGGAACACCGGGGAGCTGTTTTTT.